The clone carrying this T cell receptor (beta chain) was found a few times. What it recognizes is unknown. These data originate in a study of cytomegalovirus exposure and HLA in healthy donors. This PCR relied on a set of 60 Vbeta primers and 13 Jbeta primers. Libraries were prepared by immunoSEQ multiplex PCR; TCRdb keeps only in-frame clonotypes and omits some of them. The sample has under 200,000 clones; around three quarters are singletons. Overall study results and limits: TCR beta sequences reportedly predicted the HLA-A and HLA-B alleles of most subjects accurately. Later on, an analysis showed TCR association rates differing by HLA locus, with DRB1 the most and HLA-C the fewest. The study labeled 150 to 200 TCR beta chains cytomegalovirus-associated.

V was pared by 4 bases and J by 2 bases, with 9 bases between. CDR3 length: 14 amino acids. CDR1 SNHLY and CDR2 FYNNEI come from the germline V gene. Sequencing was carried out using PBMCs. The chain links TRBV2 to TRBJ2-1; the D gene is possibly TRBD1 (5 bases). This receptor was identified in a woman in her twenties or thirties in good health and CMV-seronegative. For the CDR3, the DNA is TGTGCCAGCAGTGCAGGGTTGGCCTACAATGAGCAGTTCTTC. As protein: CASSAGLAYNEQFF.